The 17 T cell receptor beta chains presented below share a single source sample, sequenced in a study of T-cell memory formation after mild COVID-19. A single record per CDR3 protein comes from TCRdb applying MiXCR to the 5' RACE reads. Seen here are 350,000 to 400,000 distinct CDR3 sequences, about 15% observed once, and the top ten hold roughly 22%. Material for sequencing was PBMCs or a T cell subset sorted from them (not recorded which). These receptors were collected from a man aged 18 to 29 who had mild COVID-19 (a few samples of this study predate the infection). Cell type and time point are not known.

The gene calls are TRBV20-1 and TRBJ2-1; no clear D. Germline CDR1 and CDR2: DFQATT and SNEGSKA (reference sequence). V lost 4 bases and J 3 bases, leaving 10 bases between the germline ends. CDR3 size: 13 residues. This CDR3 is CSAKESNYNEQFF. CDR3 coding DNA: TGCAGTGCTAAGGAATCTAACTACAATGAGCAGTTCTTC.

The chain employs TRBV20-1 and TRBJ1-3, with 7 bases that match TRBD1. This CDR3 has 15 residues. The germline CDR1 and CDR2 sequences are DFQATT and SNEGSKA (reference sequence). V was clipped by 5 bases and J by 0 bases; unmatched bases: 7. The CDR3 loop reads CSAQGDHRSGNTIYF. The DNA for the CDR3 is TGCAGTGCTCAGGGGGATCACCGCTCTGGAAACACCATATATTTT.

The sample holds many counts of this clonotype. The CDR3 DNA follows: TGTGCCAGCAGTAGGACAGGGGTGCTACGCACAGATACGCAGTATTTT. Amino acid sequence: CASSRTGVLRTDTQYF. This rearrangement joins TRBV6-5 to TRBJ2-3; 9 positions match TRBD1. Germline V gives CDR1 MNHEY, CDR2 SVGAGI. The CDR3 covers 16 residues. The trim removed 5 bases at V and 1 base at J, leaving 7 bases unmatched.

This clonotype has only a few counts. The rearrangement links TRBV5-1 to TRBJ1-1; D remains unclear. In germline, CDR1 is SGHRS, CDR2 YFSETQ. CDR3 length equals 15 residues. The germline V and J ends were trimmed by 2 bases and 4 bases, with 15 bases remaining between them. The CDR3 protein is CASSFAPGEGTEAFF. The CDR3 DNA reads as TGCGCCAGCAGCTTTGCACCCGGAGAGGGCACTGAAGCTTTCTTT.

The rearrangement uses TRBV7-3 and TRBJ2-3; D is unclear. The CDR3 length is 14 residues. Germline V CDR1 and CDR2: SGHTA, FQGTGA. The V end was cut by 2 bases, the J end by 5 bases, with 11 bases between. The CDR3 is CASSLAPTGDTQYF. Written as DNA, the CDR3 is TGTGCCAGCAGCTTAGCCCCGACGGGAGATACGCAGTATTTT.

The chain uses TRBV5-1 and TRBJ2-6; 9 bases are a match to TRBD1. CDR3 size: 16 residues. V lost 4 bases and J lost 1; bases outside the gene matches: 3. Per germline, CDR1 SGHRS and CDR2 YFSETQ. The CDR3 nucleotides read TGCGCCAGCAGCGCCGGGACAGGGTCTGGGGCCAACGTCCTGACTTTC. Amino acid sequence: CASSAGTGSGANVLTF.

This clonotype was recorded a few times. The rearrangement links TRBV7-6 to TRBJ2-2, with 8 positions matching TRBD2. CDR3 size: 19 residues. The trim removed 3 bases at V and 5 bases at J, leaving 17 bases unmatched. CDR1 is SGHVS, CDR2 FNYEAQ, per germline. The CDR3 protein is CASSFPPSGGPAGTGELFF. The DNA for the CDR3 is TGTGCCAGCAGCTTCCCCCCGAGCGGGGGCCCCGCGGGAACCGGGGAGCTGTTTTTT.

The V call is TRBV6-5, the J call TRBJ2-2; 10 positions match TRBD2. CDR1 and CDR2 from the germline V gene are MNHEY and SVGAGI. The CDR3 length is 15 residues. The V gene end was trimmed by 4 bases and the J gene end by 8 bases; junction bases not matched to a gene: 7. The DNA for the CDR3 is TGTGCCAGCAGTTTAGCGGGGGGATTCGGGGGGGAGCTGTTTTTT. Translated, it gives CASSLAGGFGGELFF.

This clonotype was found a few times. CDR3 amino acids: CASSYSDLGGETQYF. The CDR3 DNA is TGTGCCAGCAGTTACTCAGACTTGGGAGGGGAGACCCAGTACTTC. The chain combines TRBV6-5 with TRBJ2-5, with 7 bases aligning to TRBD2. The CDR3 contains 15 residues. The junction had 6 bases not matched to a gene; V was cut back by 0 bases and J by 5 bases. Germline CDR1 reads MNHEY; CDR2 reads SVGAGI.

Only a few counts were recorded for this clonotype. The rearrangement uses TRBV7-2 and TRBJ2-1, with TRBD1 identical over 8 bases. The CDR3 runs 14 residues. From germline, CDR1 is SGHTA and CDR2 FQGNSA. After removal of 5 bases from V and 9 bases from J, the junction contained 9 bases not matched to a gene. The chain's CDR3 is CASSPRQGLAEQFF. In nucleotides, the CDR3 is TGTGCCAGCAGCCCACGACAGGGGCTGGCTGAGCAGTTCTTC.

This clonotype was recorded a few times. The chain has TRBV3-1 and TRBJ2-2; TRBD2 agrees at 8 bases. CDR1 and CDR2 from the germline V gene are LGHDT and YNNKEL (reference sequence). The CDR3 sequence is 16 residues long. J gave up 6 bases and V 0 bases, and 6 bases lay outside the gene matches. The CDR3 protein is CASSQDVGLASGELFF. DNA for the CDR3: TGTGCCAGCAGCCAAGATGTAGGACTAGCATCCGGGGAGCTGTTTTTT.

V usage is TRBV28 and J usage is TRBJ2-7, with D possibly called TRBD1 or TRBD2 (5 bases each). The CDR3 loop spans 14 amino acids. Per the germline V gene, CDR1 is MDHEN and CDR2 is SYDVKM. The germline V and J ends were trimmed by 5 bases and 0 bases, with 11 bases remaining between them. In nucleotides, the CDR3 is TGTGCCAGCAGTCCCGGGACCAGCTCCTACGAGCAGTACGTC. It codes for CASSPGTSSYEQYV.

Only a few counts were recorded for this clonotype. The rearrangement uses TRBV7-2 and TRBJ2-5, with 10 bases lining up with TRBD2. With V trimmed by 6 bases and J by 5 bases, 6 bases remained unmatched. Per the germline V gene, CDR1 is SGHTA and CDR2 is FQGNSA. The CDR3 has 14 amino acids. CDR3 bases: TGTGCCAGCAGGGCCGGGACTAGCGTCGAGACCCAGTACTTC. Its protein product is CASRAGTSVETQYF.

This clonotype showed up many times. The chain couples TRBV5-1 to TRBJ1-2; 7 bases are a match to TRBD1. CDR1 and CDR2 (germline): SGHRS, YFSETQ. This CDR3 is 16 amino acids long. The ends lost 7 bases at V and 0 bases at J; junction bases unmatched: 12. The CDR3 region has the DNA TGCGCCAGCGCGCGGGGACAGCGGCCCTCTAACTATGGCTACACCTTC. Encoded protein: CASARGQRPSNYGYTF.

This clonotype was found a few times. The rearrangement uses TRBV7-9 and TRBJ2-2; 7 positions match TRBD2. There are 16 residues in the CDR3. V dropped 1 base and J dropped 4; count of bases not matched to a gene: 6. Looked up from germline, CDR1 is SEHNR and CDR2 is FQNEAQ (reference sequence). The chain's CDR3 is CASSLGAGRRTGELFF. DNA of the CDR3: TGTGCCAGCAGCTTAGGGGCCGGGAGGCGCACCGGGGAGCTGTTTTTT.

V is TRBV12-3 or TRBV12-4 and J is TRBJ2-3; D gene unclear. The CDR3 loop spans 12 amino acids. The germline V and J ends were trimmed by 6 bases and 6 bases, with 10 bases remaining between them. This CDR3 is CASRQTRDTQYF. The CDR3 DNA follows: TGTGCCAGCAGACAGACAAGGGATACGCAGTATTTT.

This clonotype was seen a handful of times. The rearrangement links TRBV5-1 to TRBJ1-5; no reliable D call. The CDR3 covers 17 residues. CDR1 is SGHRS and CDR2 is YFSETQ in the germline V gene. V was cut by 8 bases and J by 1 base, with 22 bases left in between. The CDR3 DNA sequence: TGCGCCAGTCCAAGTCGGTTCGGGTACGAGAGCAATCAGCCCCAGCATTTT. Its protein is CASPSRFGYESNQPQHF.